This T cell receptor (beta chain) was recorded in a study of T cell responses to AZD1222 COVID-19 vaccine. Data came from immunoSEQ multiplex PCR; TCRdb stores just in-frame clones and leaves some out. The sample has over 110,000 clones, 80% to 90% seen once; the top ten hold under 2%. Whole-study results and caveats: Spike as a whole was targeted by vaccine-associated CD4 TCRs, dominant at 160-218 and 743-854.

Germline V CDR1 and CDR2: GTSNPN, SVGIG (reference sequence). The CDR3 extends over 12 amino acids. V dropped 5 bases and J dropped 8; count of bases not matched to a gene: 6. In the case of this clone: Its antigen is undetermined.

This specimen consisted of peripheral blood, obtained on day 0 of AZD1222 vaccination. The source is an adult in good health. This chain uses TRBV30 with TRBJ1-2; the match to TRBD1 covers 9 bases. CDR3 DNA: TGTGCCTGGGGGGGACAGGGAAAGGGCTACACCTTC. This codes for CAWGGQGKGYTF.